Each of the 14 T cell receptor beta chains below was sequenced from the same sample in a study of molecular identifiers for immune sequencing clone quantification. TCRdb redid the calling of the PCR reads with MiXCR, one entry per CDR3 protein. Here the sample spans 550,000 to 750,000 distinct CDR3 sequences, just under 20% being singletons. Sequences were obtained from naive CD8+ T cells from blood, with Jurkat cell RNA spiked in. Subset in this sample: FACS-sorted CD8+CD4-CCR7+CD45RA+ naive T cells. These receptors all come from a human donor in good health. Some libraries in this study had Jurkat cell RNA spiked in.

This clonotype turned up a few times. The DNA of the CDR3 is TGTGCCAGCAGGGGAAACGCAGGGGTCTGGAATGAGCAGTTCTTC. It yields the protein CASRGNAGVWNEQFF. The chain couples TRBV27 to TRBJ2-1; D is possibly TRBD1 (6 bases). The length of the CDR3 is 15 residues. Trimming pared 6 bases from V and 7 bases from J, leaving 19 bases between. CDR1 MNHEY and CDR2 SMNVEV come from the germline V gene (reference sequence).

On this clonotype itself: This may stem from a read error, because a much larger clone lies one nucleotide away. The chain carries TRBV4-3 and TRBJ2-1; tentatively, D is TRBD1 or TRBD2 (6 bases each). The CDR3 is 14 amino acids. Germline V gene sequence: CDR1 LGHNA, CDR2 YSLEER. V was pared by 3 bases and J by 9 bases, with 15 bases between. CDR3 DNA sequence: TGCGCCAGCAGCCATACAAGAGGGGGGCCTGAGCAGTTCTTC. It encodes CASSHTRGGPEQFF.

Concerning this clonotype: One end of the junction varies from germline; a read error may be responsible. This chain uses TRBV6-5 with TRBJ2-7; D possibly matches TRBD1 or TRBD2 (5 bases each). The CDR3 runs 15 residues. CDR1 and CDR2 from the germline V gene are MNHEY and SVGAGI. Here the CDR3 DNA reads TGTGCCAGCAATTACTCTCACGGGACGAACTACGAGCAGTACTTC. Encoded protein: CASNYSHGTNYEQYF.

Worth noting for this clonotype: This clone may be a read error of a much larger clone one base away. Because the CDR3 is missing its conserved closing phenylalanine or tryptophan, this is likely a read error. This chain's CDR3 is CASSNTGFQETQYS. CDR3 bases: TGTGCCAGCAGTAACACAGGGTTCCAAGAGACCCAGTACTCC. The gene calls are TRBV12-3 or TRBV12-4 and TRBJ2-5; a weak D match, TRBD1 (6 bases). The V end lost 5 bases, the J end lost 1 base, and 11 bases lay between the germline ends. The CDR3 runs to 14 residues.

This clonotype has ten or more counts. V usage is TRBV11-2 and J usage is TRBJ2-7; D is possibly TRBD2 (6 bases). This CDR3 spans 13 amino acids. V was pared by 5 bases and J by 4 bases, with 12 bases between. Germline V lookup: CDR1 SGHAT, CDR2 FQNNGV. In nucleotides, the CDR3 is TGTGCCAGCAGCCTCACCCGGGGGTACGAGCAGTACTTC. Its protein is CASSLTRGYEQYF.

This clonotype showed up many times. This chain links TRBV27 with TRBJ1-1, with D perhaps TRBD1 (6 bases). CDR3 length equals 15 residues. Trimming shortened V by 8 bases and J by 1 base, and 17 bases separated the two germline ends. Germline assignment: CDR1 MNHEY and CDR2 SMNVEV (reference sequence). The CDR3 loop reads CASGKGTTPNTEAFF. The CDR3 bases are TGTGCCAGCGGGAAAGGGACAACCCCGAACACTGAAGCTTTCTTT.

This clonotype was recorded many times. The V gene is TRBV4-1, the J gene TRBJ1-1; weak D call: TRBD1 (5 bases). Germline V gene lookup returns CDR1 MGHRA and CDR2 YSYEKL. The CDR3 extends over 14 amino acids. The ends were cut back, 4 bases at V and 3 bases at J, with 12 bases in the middle. In DNA, the CDR3 is TGCGCCAGCAGCCCGACGGACATCGACACTGAAGCTTTCTTT. This translates into CASSPTDIDTEAFF.

This clonotype has at least ten counts. The J gene is TRBJ1-1, the V gene TRBV19; no firm D call. The CDR3 loop spans 15 amino acids. Germline CDR1 and CDR2: LNHDA and SQIVND (reference sequence). The ends were cut back, 9 bases at V and 4 bases at J, with 21 bases in the middle. CDR3 sequence reads: CASEKFTRGFTEAFF. CDR3 in DNA: TGTGCCAGCGAAAAATTTACTCGGGGATTCACTGAAGCTTTCTTT.

This clonotype was seen repeatedly, ten times or more. This chain links TRBV6-2 or TRBV6-3 with TRBJ1-2; D not resolved. CDR3 length: 14 amino acids. Trimming left V 2 bases short and J 0 bases short, with 7 bases between. Germline CDR1 reads MNHEY; CDR2 reads SVGEGT. The CDR3: CASSYAVANYGYTF. As DNA, the CDR3 is TGTGCCAGCAGTTACGCTGTAGCTAACTATGGCTACACCTTC.

This sequence joins TRBV19 and TRBJ1-1; D might be TRBD1 (5 bases). V lost 4 bases and J lost 3, with 18 bases in between. The CDR3 consists of 16 residues. Per the germline V gene, CDR1 is LNHDA and CDR2 is SQIVND (reference sequence). CDR3 bases: TGTGCCAGTAGTACCGAACAGGTTAGGAGCGACACTGAAGCTTTCTTT. The encoded protein is CASSTEQVRSDTEAFF.

This chain's CDR3 is CASSKTDLNSNYGYTF. CDR3 coding DNA: TGTGCCAGCAGCAAGACAGATCTAAATTCTAACTATGGCTACACCTTC. The gene calls are TRBV9 and TRBJ1-2; TRBD1 might be the D (5 bases). This CDR3 has 16 residues. The V end lost 4 bases, the J end lost 0 bases, and 16 bases lay between the germline ends. CDR1 SGDLS and CDR2 YYNGEE come from the germline V gene.

This clonotype has ten or more counts. J is TRBJ2-1 and V is TRBV2; D possibly corresponds to TRBD1 (6 bases). CDR3 length: 14 residues. Germline V gene data show CDR1 as SNHLY and CDR2 as FYNNEI. V lost 2 bases to trimming and J lost 8 bases, with 13 bases between them. The CDR3 DNA sequence: TGTGCCAGCAGTGAACTGCAGGGGTTAGATGAGCAGTTCTTC. Residues: CASSELQGLDEQFF.

This clonotype was seen more than once but under ten times. A much larger clone sits a single nucleotide away, making a read error possible. The rearrangement uses TRBV11-2 and TRBJ2-5; no reliable D call. Germline CDR1 SGHAT, CDR2 FQNNGV. The CDR3 is 13 amino acids. The chain's CDR3 is CACSTWVEETQYF. In DNA form, the CDR3 reads TGTGCCTGCAGCACGTGGGTTGAAGAGACCCAGTACTTC.

This clonotype was picked up one time. This sequence may be a read error, since a much larger clone differs from it by one base. V is TRBV4-3 and J is TRBJ2-7, with D hard to call. The germline V and J ends were trimmed by 0 bases and 5 bases, with 11 bases remaining between them. Looked up from germline, CDR1 is LGHNA and CDR2 is YSLEER. This CDR3 has 14 residues. CDR3 bases: TGCGCCAGCAGCCAAGAGGCCAGTACCCACGAGCAGTACTTC. Translation gives CASSQEASTHEQYF.